This paragraph covers one T cell receptor beta chain sequence. Assay: immunoSEQ multiplex PCR; the TCRdb copy retains only in-frame clones and omits some. The table has over 650,000 clones, more than 75% seen once; the top ten hold under 0.01%. This sample was included in a study of shared T cell receptors in the human thymus. V was pared by 3 bases and J by 3 bases, with 13 bases of the junction left unmatched. This CDR3 has 17 residues. Germline V gives CDR1 MDHEN, CDR2 SYDVKM. A further study also used this sample, focusing on human thymus T cells. From that paper: Thymic TCR repertoires of unrelated people reportedly overlapped highly.

The chain joins TRBV28 to TRBJ2-7, with 8 bases identical to TRBD1. The sample consisted of thymocytes. This clonotype was sampled from a boy under two years old with a congenital heart defect. The CDR3 loop is CASSFPFRQGLYYEQYF. Written as DNA, the CDR3 is TGTGCCAGCAGTTTTCCTTTTAGACAGGGGCTGTACTACGAGCAGTACTTC.